This TCR beta chain was obtained from a study of cytomegalovirus exposure and HLA in healthy donors. Researchers ran the PCR with 60 Vbeta and 13 Jbeta primers. Repertoires were generated with immunoSEQ multiplex PCR, while TCRdb's copy carries only in-frame clones and drops some. The table shows 85,000 to 100,000 clones, with under 85% occurring only once. The V end lost 2 bases, the J end lost 5 bases, and 7 bases lay between the germline ends. The germline gives CDR1 SGHTA, CDR2 FQGTGA. The CDR3 totals 13 residues. The source material was PBMCs. The genes are TRBV7-3 and TRBJ2-1, with D possibly being TRBD2 (5 bases). The TCR originated in a middle-aged woman in good health and CMV-seropositive. The CDR3 is CASSLGRDNEQFF. CDR3 in DNA: TGTGCCAGCAGCTTAGGGCGGGACAATGAGCAGTTCTTC.